Each of the 29 T cell receptor beta chains below was sequenced from the same sample in a study of OX40 agonist ivuxolimab in advanced cancers. Repertoires were generated with immunoSEQ multiplex PCR, while TCRdb's copy carries only in-frame clones and drops some. Of about 68,000 clones listed, 83% are singletons. The sample in question was CD4+ or CD8+ T cells sorted from blood, obtained in a trial of the OX40 agonist ivuxolimab. Receptors originate from an adult with an advanced solid tumor such as melanoma, head and neck, liver or kidney cancer.

V is TRBV30 and J is TRBJ1-2; unclear D gene. V shed 4 bases and J shed 2 bases, with 14 bases lying between them. CDR3 size: 14 residues. CDR1 is GTSNPN, CDR2 SVGIG, per germline (reference sequence). The CDR3 region has the DNA TGTGCCTGGACCCTATCGGAACTGAACTATGGCTACACCTTC. This sequence encodes CAWTLSELNYGYTF.

The CDR3 coding sequence is TGTGCCAGCAGCAATAAGGCAGAGAGACACTACGAGCAGTACTTC. This codes for CASSNKAERHYEQYF. The V call is TRBV21-1, the J call TRBJ2-7; the table's D call, TRBD1, has no DNA check behind it. TRBV21-1 is termed a pseudogene. CDR3 size: 15 residues.

V usage is TRBV7-9 and J usage is TRBJ1-2, with D unresolved. CDR3 length: 14 amino acids. The V and J ends lost 3 bases and 2 bases respectively, with 10 bases between them. The V gene's germline CDR1 is SEHNR and CDR2 FQNEAQ (reference sequence). This CDR3 reads CASSLETVNYGYTF. CDR3 in DNA: TGTGCCAGCAGCTTGGAAACTGTGAACTATGGCTACACCTTC.

The chain employs TRBV5-1 and TRBJ2-1, with TRBD1 matching 8 bases. Germline CDR1 is SGHRS and CDR2 is YFSETQ. The length of the CDR3 is 15 residues. Losses at the gene ends were 4 bases for V and 8 bases for J; bases not matched to a gene: 11. The CDR3 loop reads CASSKQTGVVDEQFF. The CDR3 nucleotides read TGCGCCAGCAGCAAACAGACAGGGGTGGTCGATGAGCAGTTCTTC.

The chain employs TRBV6-4 and TRBJ1-1; tentatively, D is TRBD1 (6 bases). The V end was cut by 4 bases, the J end by 4 bases, with 19 bases between. Looked up from germline, CDR1 is MRHNA and CDR2 is SNTAGT. The CDR3 totals 16 residues. DNA of the CDR3: TGTGCCAGCAGTGCGAAATCAGGGGTCGTCGGCACTGAAGCTTTCTTT. Its translation is CASSAKSGVVGTEAFF.

This chain links TRBV10-3 with TRBJ2-5; 10 bases are shared with TRBD1. The ends lost 4 bases at V and 4 bases at J; junction bases unmatched: 9. Germline CDR1 is ENHRY and CDR2 is SYGVKD. CDR3 size: 16 residues. The chain's CDR3 is CAISGRDRGKGETQYF. DNA of the CDR3: TGTGCCATCAGTGGAAGGGACAGGGGTAAGGGAGAGACCCAGTACTTC.

V usage is TRBV12-5 and J usage is TRBJ1-4, with 8 bases that match TRBD1. V dropped 5 bases and J dropped 2; count of bases not matched to a gene: 4. CDR3 length: 15 residues. Germline CDR1 reads LGHNT; CDR2 reads FRNRAP. The CDR3 DNA reads as TGTGCTAGTGGTAGCCGGACAGGGACTAATGAAAAACTGTTTTTT. Protein: CASGSRTGTNEKLFF.

This chain uses TRBV6-5 with TRBJ2-7; the match to TRBD1 covers 12 bases. This CDR3 is 15 amino acids long. Germline CDR1 reads MNHEY; CDR2 reads SVGAGI. Losses at the gene ends were 6 bases for V and 3 bases for J; bases not matched to a gene: 6. Here the CDR3 DNA reads TGTGCCAGCAGCAGCCGGGACAGGGGGCACTACGAGCAGTACTTC. Its translation: CASSSRDRGHYEQYF.

The V call is TRBV5-1, the J call TRBJ2-3; a possible D gene is TRBD1 (5 bases). Germline-derived CDR1 and CDR2 are SGHRS and YFSETQ. The CDR3 consists of 15 residues. V gave up 0 bases and J gave up 0 bases, with 8 bases separating them. The CDR3 loop reads CASSLEQGSTDTQYF. The CDR3 DNA is TGCGCCAGCAGCTTGGAGCAGGGAAGCACAGATACGCAGTATTTT. Complete variable domain (other parts from reference TRBV5-1 and TRBJ2-3): KAGVTQTPRYLIKTRGQQVTLSCSPISGHRSVSWYQQTPGQGLQFLFEYFSETQRNKGNFPGRFSGRQFSNSRSEMNVSTLELGDSALYLCASSLEQGSTDTQYFGPGTRLTVL.

The CDR3 reads CASSPQGGNQPQHF. CDR3 in DNA: TGTGCCAGCTCACCACAGGGTGGCAATCAGCCCCAGCATTTT. The chain carries TRBV18 and TRBJ1-5; no clear D. This CDR3 has 14 amino acids. Germline V gene sequence: CDR1 KGHSH, CDR2 LQKENI. V gave up 1 base and J gave up 2 bases, with 6 bases separating them.

The J gene is TRBJ1-5, the V gene TRBV2; D remains unclear. Trimming pared 5 bases from V and 0 bases from J, leaving 14 bases between. Germline V gives CDR1 SNHLY, CDR2 FYNNEI. This CDR3 is built from 16 residues. Here the CDR3 reads CASSFKPSPSNQPQHF. The CDR3 DNA sequence: TGTGCCAGCAGTTTTAAACCCTCACCTAGCAATCAGCCCCAGCATTTT.

This chain links TRBV7-2 with TRBJ1-5; 7 positions match TRBD1. Germline V gives CDR1 SGHTA, CDR2 FQGNSA. Losses at the gene ends were 5 bases for V and 1 base for J; bases not matched to a gene: 5. The CDR3 covers 15 residues. The CDR3 is CASSPGQVSNQPQHF. The CDR3 coding sequence is TGTGCCAGCAGCCCCGGACAGGTCAGCAATCAGCCCCAGCATTTT.

The genes are TRBV25-1 and TRBJ1-5; D is undetermined. This CDR3 has 13 amino acids. Germline CDR1 and CDR2: MGHDK and SYGVNS. V was cut by 5 bases and J by 2 bases, with 7 bases left in between. CDR3 sequence (DNA): TGTGCCAGCAGTTGGGCAGGCAATCAGCCCCAGCATTTT. This gives the protein CASSWAGNQPQHF.

The rearrangement links TRBV7-9 to TRBJ1-2; TRBD1 might be the D (5 bases). V was shortened by 3 bases and J by 4 bases, with 12 bases between the two germline ends. Germline CDR1 reads SEHNR; CDR2 reads FQNEAQ (reference sequence). The CDR3 is 14 residues long. The DNA of the CDR3 is TGTGCCAGCAGCTTGACCAGGGTTGGCTATGGCTACACCTTC. Residues: CASSLTRVGYGYTF.

The CDR3 loop reads CASSLETGWDTDTQYF. The CDR3 region has the DNA TGTGCCAGCAGCTTGGAGACAGGGTGGGACACAGATACGCAGTATTTT. V usage is TRBV27 and J usage is TRBJ2-3, with 7 bases matching TRBD1. The CDR3 totals 16 residues. V gave up 6 bases and J gave up 2 bases; unmatched junction bases: 11. Germline CDR1 and CDR2: MNHEY and SMNVEV (reference sequence).

CDR3 loop: CATPPAGSSGNTIYF. In DNA, the CDR3 is TGTGCCACCCCCCCAGCGGGGAGCTCTGGAAACACCATATATTTT. The chain links TRBV7-9 to TRBJ1-3; D unclear. Per the germline V gene, CDR1 is SEHNR and CDR2 is FQNEAQ (reference sequence). V was pared by 10 bases and J by 0 bases, with 16 bases between. This CDR3 contains 15 residues.

The CDR3 spells CASSLDLAGVYEQYF. The CDR3 nucleotides are TGTGCCAGCAGCTTGGACCTAGCGGGGGTCTACGAGCAGTACTTC. The gene calls are TRBV7-2 and TRBJ2-7, with TRBD2 identical over 10 bases. Germline lookup yields CDR1 SGHTA and CDR2 FQGNSA. J gave up 3 bases and V 3 bases, and 5 bases lay outside the gene matches. The CDR3 is 15 residues long.

The chain has TRBV18 and TRBJ2-5; TRBD2 might be the D (5 bases). V lost 5 bases to trimming and J lost 2 bases, with 12 bases between them. The CDR3 spans 14 residues. CDR1 and CDR2 (germline): KGHSH, LQKENI. CDR3 protein: CASSFGGPQETQYF. CDR3 nucleotides: TGTGCCAGCTCATTCGGAGGTCCTCAAGAGACCCAGTACTTC. Based on the CDR3 plus reference TRBV18 and TRBJ2-5, the full variable domain is NAGVMQNPRHLVRRRGQEARLRCSPMKGHSHVYWYRQLPEEGLKFMVYLQKENIIDESGMPKERFSAEFPKEGPSILRIQQVVRGDSAAYFCASSFGGPQETQYFGPGTRLLVL.

V usage is TRBV5-1 and J usage is TRBJ1-1; weak D call: TRBD1 (6 bases). Per the germline V gene, CDR1 is SGHRS and CDR2 is YFSETQ. Between the trimmed V and J ends, which lost 3 bases and 1 base, there was a span of 16 bases. This CDR3 region has 16 residues. The CDR3 nucleotides read TGCGCCAGCAGCTCCCGAGGGGAAGGGGGGAACACTGAAGCTTTCTTT. This gives the protein CASSSRGEGGNTEAFF.

This clone showed up just a few times. This sequence joins TRBV5-5 and TRBJ1-2; no firm D call. The CDR3 contains 17 residues. The V end lost 0 bases, the J end lost 3 bases, and 18 bases lay between the germline ends. Germline assignment: CDR1 SGHKS and CDR2 YYEKEE (reference sequence). CDR3 sequence reads: CASSLADRRLAHYGYTF. CDR3 nucleotide sequence: TGTGCCAGCAGCTTGGCCGATAGGCGGCTAGCGCACTATGGCTACACCTTC.

Written as DNA, the CDR3 is TGTGCCTGGAGTGTGCCCGGGGCACGGGCTGCGCAGTATTTT. Translation: CAWSVPGARAAQYF. V gene TRBV30 combines with J gene TRBJ2-3; D is tentatively TRBD1 or TRBD2 (5 bases each). CDR1 is GTSNPN, CDR2 SVGIG, per germline (reference sequence). The CDR3 has 14 amino acids. Between the trimmed V and J ends, which lost 0 bases and 10 bases, there was a span of 17 bases.

This chain joins TRBV6-1 and TRBJ1-2, with D perhaps TRBD1 (6 bases). The CDR3 sequence is 12 residues long. Germline V gene lookup returns CDR1 MNHNS and CDR2 SASEGT. V was trimmed by 4 bases and J by 8 bases, leaving 11 bases between them. DNA for the CDR3: TGTGCCAGCAGTGCGACAGGAGGGGGCTACACCTTC. Residues: CASSATGGGYTF.

This sequence joins TRBV7-2 and TRBJ2-3; 8 bases map to TRBD2. The CDR3 length is 16 residues. Losses at the gene ends were 5 bases for V and 1 base for J; bases not matched to a gene: 8. The germline CDR1 and CDR2 sequences are SGHTA and FQGNSA. CDR3 nucleotide sequence: TGTGCCAGCAGCCCCCGAATAGCGGGGCGCACAGATACGCAGTATTTT. This codes for CASSPRIAGRTDTQYF.

The CDR3 here is CASSLYTGGNTEAFF. The CDR3 bases are TGCGCCAGCAGCTTGTATACAGGGGGGAACACTGAAGCTTTCTTT. The chain uses TRBV5-1 and TRBJ1-1; 8 nucleotides match TRBD1. The V gene end was trimmed by 1 base and the J gene end by 1 base; junction bases not matched to a gene: 3. The CDR3 has 15 residues. Germline CDR1 SGHRS, CDR2 YFSETQ. Variable domain in full (rest from reference TRBV5-1 and TRBJ1-1): KAGVTQTPRYLIKTRGQQVTLSCSPISGHRSVSWYQQTPGQGLQFLFEYFSETQRNKGNFPGRFSGRQFSNSRSEMNVSTLELGDSALYLCASSLYTGGNTEAFFGQGTRLTVV.

CDR3 residues: CASSLAGTGNTDTQYF. CDR3 in DNA: TGCGCCAGCAGCTTGGCCGGGACAGGCAACACAGATACGCAGTATTTT. The chain recombines TRBV5-1 with TRBJ2-3; 8 bases map to TRBD1. The CDR3 runs to 16 residues. CDR1 SGHRS and CDR2 YFSETQ come from the germline V gene. J was trimmed by 2 bases and V by 0 bases; bases with no gene match: 5.

This clone was counted once. The chain recombines TRBV11-1 with TRBJ2-7, with a weak D call TRBD2 (5 bases). From germline, CDR1 is SGHAT and CDR2 FQDESV (reference sequence). This CDR3 spans 14 amino acids. With 8 bases removed from V and 4 bases from J, the gap between germline ends came to 18 bases. The DNA for the CDR3 is TGTGCCAGCGGCAATGACGGACTTTCTTACGAGCAGTACTTC. Translating gives CASGNDGLSYEQYF. Filled out from reference TRBV11-1 and TRBJ2-7, the complete variable domain reads EAEVAQSPRYKITEKSQAVAFWCDPISGHATLYWYRQILGQGPELLVQFQDESVVDDSQLPKDRFSAERLKGVDSTLKIQPAELGDSAMYLCASGNDGLSYEQYFGPGTRLTVT.

The chain recombines TRBV7-8 with TRBJ1-6, with D unclear. Germline values: CDR1 SGHVS, CDR2 FQNEAQ. V lost 1 base and J 4 bases, leaving 8 bases between the germline ends. There are 15 residues in the CDR3. The CDR3 DNA reads TGTGCCAGCAGCTTAGAAGGGCTGTATAATTCACCCCTCCACTTT. Translating gives CASSLEGLYNSPLHF. The full variable domain, completed using reference TRBV7-8 and TRBJ1-6, is GAGVSQSPRYKVAKRGQDVALRCDPISGHVSLFWYQQALGQGPEFLTYFQNEAQLDKSGLPSDRFFAERPEGSVSTLKIQRTQQEDSAVYLCASSLEGLYNSPLHFGNGTRLTVT.

This sequence joins TRBV28 and TRBJ2-1; 7 bases map to TRBD2. The V segment lost 2 bases and the J segment 0 bases; nucleotides outside the gene matches: 1. Germline V gene lookup returns CDR1 MDHEN and CDR2 SYDVKM. CDR3 size: 15 residues. The CDR3 loop is CASSLGGSSYNEQFF. The DNA of the CDR3 is TGTGCCAGCAGTTTAGGCGGGAGCTCCTACAATGAGCAGTTCTTC.

V gene TRBV7-8 combines with J gene TRBJ1-2; the D gene is possibly TRBD1 (6 bases). V was shortened by 5 bases and J by 8 bases, with 15 bases between the two germline ends. Germline-derived CDR1 and CDR2 are SGHVS and FQNEAQ. The CDR3 totals 13 residues. CDR3 sequence (DNA): TGTGCCAGCAGCCGCCGGGGGGCAAGGGGCTACACCTTC. Protein sequence: CASSRRGARGYTF. Full variable domain (rest looked up from reference TRBV7-8 and TRBJ1-2): GAGVSQSPRYKVAKRGQDVALRCDPISGHVSLFWYQQALGQGPEFLTYFQNEAQLDKSGLPSDRFFAERPEGSVSTLKIQRTQQEDSAVYLCASSRRGARGYTFGSGTRLTVV.